This TCR beta chain was obtained from a study of blood T cell repertoires in COVID-19. Study members were between about 18 and 100 years old and lived in 20 to 25 US regions. Cohorts were based on clinical histories the participants reported. Germline V lookup: CDR1 SGHAT, CDR2 FQNNGV. The CDR3 is made up of 15 amino acids. V shed 5 bases and J shed 4 bases, with 17 bases lying between them. The table came from immunoSEQ multiplex PCR; TCRdb's copy has only in-frame clones and leaves some out. The table has 200,000 to 250,000 clones, 82% seen once. Sequenced sample: PBMCs or T cells enriched from blood (not recorded which). This receptor was identified in a woman aged 55-75 years who had recovered from COVID-19. V usage is TRBV11-2 and J usage is TRBJ1-2, with D hard to call. The CDR3 sequence: CASSPDVNSGYGYTF. The DNA for the CDR3 is TGTGCCAGCAGCCCCGATGTAAACAGCGGCTATGGCTACACCTTC.